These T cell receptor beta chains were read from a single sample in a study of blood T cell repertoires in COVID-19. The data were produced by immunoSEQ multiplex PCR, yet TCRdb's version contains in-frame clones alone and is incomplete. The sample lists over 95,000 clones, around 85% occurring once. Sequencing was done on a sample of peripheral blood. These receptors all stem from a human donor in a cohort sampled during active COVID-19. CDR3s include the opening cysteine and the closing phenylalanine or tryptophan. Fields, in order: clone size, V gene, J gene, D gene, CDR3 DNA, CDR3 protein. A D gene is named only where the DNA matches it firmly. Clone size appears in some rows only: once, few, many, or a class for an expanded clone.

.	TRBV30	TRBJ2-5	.	TGTGCCTGGAGTGTCCGCCGAGAACAAGAGACCCAGTACTTC	CAWSVRREQETQYF
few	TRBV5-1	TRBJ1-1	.	TGCGCCAGCAGTCCTATCTGGGCCGCGGAAGCTTTCTTT	CASSPIWAAEAFF
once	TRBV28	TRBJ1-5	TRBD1	TGTGCCAGCACCCCACAGGGGGCCTCCTTAGCTGGTAATCAGCCCCAGCATTTT	CASTPQGASLAGNQPQHF
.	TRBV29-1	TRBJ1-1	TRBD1	TGCAGCGTTGAACGGGACAGTATGAACACTGAAGCTTTCTTT	CSVERDSMNTEAFF
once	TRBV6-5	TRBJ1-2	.	TGTGCCAGCACCCTTGGGCAGTCTTATGGCTACACCTTC	CASTLGQSYGYTF
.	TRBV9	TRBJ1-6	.	TGTGCCAGCAGCCCCCGGGGAGGGGGTAATTCACCCCTCCACTTT	CASSPRGGGNSPLHF
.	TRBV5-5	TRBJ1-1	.	TGTGCCAGCAGCCCCAGGTTATCAATGAACACTGAAGCTTTCTTT	CASSPRLSMNTEAFF
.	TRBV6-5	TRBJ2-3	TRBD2	TGTGCCAGCGGGAGGGGCGGGAATTCCCCAGATACGCAGTATTTT	CASGRGGNSPDTQYF
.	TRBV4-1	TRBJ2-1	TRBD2	TGCGCCAGCAGCCAAGACGGACTAGCGGGCAATGAGCAGTTCTTC	CASSQDGLAGNEQFF
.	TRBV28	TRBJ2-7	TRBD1	TGTGCCAGCAGTTCAGCCGACAGGGGCAACGAGCAGTACTTC	CASSSADRGNEQYF
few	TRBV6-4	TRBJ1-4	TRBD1	TGTGCCAGCACAGGCAGGGGGGATGAAAAACTGTTTTTT	CASTGRGDEKLFF
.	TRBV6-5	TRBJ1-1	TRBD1	TGTGCCAGCAGAATGACAGGGGGAAACACTGAAGCTTTCTTT	CASRMTGGNTEAFF
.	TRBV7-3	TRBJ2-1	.	TGTGCCAGCAGCCCGGGCGGGCTACCTCACAATGAGCAGTTCTTC	CASSPGGLPHNEQFF
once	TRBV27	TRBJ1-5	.	TGTGCCAGCAGGAACAGGGCTATAGATAGCAATCAGCCCCAGCATTTT	CASRNRAIDSNQPQHF
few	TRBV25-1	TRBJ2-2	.	TGTGCCAGCAGTGAATTATCAGGAGGGACCGGGGAGCTGTTTTTT	CASSELSGGTGELFF
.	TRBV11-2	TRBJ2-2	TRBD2	TGTGCCAGCAGCTCCCAGACTAGCGGGAACACCGGGGAGCTGTTTTTT	CASSSQTSGNTGELFF
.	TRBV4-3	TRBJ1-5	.	TGCGCCAGCAGCCAAGAACCGGGAAATCAGCCCCAGCATTTT	CASSQEPGNQPQHF
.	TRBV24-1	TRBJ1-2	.	TGTGCCACCAGTGACCACACGATACAAAGGAGCTATGGCTACACCTTC	CATSDHTIQRSYGYTF
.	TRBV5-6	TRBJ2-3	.	TGTGCCAGCAGCTCCCCCAGGGACTTAGGATCGAGAGATACGCAGTATTTT	CASSSPRDLGSRDTQYF
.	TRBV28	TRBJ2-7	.	TGTGCCAGCAGCCAGGACACGAAGGTCTACGAGCAGTACTTC	CASSQDTKVYEQYF
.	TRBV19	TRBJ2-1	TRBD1	TGTGCCAGTAGTCCTTCGGGACAGGGGTATGAGCAGTTCTTC	CASSPSGQGYEQFF
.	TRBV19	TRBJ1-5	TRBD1	TGTGCCAGTAGTCTTCCAGACAGGGCTCAGCCCCAGCATTTT	CASSLPDRAQPQHF
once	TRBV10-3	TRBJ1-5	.	TGTGCCATCAGTGAGTCGAAAGCTCATGAGGATCAGCCCCAGCATTTT	CAISESKAHEDQPQHF
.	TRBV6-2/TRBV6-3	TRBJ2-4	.	TGTGCCAGCAGTAACGTCCGGGTCCCAGTAGCCAAAAACATTCAGTACTTC	CASSNVRVPVAKNIQYF
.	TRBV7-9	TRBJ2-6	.	TGTGCCAGCAGCTTAGGACAGATCTCTGGGGCCAACGTCCTGACTTTC	CASSLGQISGANVLTF
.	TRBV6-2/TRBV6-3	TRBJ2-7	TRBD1	TGTGCCAGCAACCCCTCGCGTTTCTGGGACAGGACGACCTACGAGCAGTACTTC	CASNPSRFWDRTTYEQYF
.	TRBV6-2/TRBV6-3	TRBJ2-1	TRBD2	TGTGCCAGCAGTTTATCCGGGACTAGCGGGGGGCCCTACAATGAGCAGTTCTTC	CASSLSGTSGGPYNEQFF
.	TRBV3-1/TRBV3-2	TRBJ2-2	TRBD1	TGTGCCAGCAGCCCCTGGACAGGGGGCAAGGGCGGGGAGCTGTTTTTT	CASSPWTGGKGGELFF
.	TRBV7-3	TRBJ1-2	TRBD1	TGTGCCAGCAGCTCTACAGGGGGCTCTGGCTACACCTTC	CASSSTGGSGYTF
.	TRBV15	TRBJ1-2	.	TGTGCCACCAGCAACGAGGTAGAGGCTGGGGCCTTTAACTATGGCTACACCTTC	CATSNEVEAGAFNYGYTF
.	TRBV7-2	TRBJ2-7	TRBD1	TGTGCCAGCAGACAAAGGACAGGCGCATCCGACGAGCAGTACTTC	CASRQRTGASDEQYF
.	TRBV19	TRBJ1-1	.	TGTGCCAGTAGTATTTTGGAGGGCACTGAAGCTTTCTTT	CASSILEGTEAFF
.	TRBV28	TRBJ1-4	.	TGTGCCAGCAGTCGGGGGGGGAAAGAAGAAAAACTGTTTTTT	CASSRGGKEEKLFF
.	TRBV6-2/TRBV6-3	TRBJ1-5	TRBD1	TGTGCCAGCAGTTACAGGGACATTAGGGGGCAGAGAAATCAGCCCCAGCATTTT	CASSYRDIRGQRNQPQHF
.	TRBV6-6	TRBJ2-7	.	TGTGCCAGCAGCTCGGTGGGGGCCCATAGGAACTACGAGCAGTACTTC	CASSSVGAHRNYEQYF
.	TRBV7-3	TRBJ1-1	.	TGTGCCAGCAGCTTAAACCTGGCCGCCGAAGCTTTCTTT	CASSLNLAAEAFF
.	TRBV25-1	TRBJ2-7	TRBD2	TGTGCCAGGTCAGTAGCGGGGGGAATCCACGAGCAGTACTTC	CARSVAGGIHEQYF
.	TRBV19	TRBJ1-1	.	TGTGCCAGCAAACAGGTAGGCACTGAAGCTTTCTTT	CASKQVGTEAFF
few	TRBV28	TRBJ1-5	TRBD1	TGTGCCAGCAGTTACGGGACAGATAGCAATCAGCCCCAGCATTTT	CASSYGTDSNQPQHF
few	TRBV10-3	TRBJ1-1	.	TGTGCCATCAGTGAAAAGGGAGGGGACACTGAAGCTTTCTTT	CAISEKGGDTEAFF
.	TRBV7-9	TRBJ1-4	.	TGTGCCAGCAGCTTAGCTGGGACCAGGGGTGAAAAACTGTTTTTT	CASSLAGTRGEKLFF
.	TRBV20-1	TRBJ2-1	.	TGCAGTGCTAGACAGTACAATGAGCAGTTCTTC	CSARQYNEQFF
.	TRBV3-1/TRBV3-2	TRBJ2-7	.	TGTGCCAGCAGCCAAGGCGGGACAGCCTACGAGCAGTACTTC	CASSQGGTAYEQYF
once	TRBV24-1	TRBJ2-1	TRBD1	TGTGCCACGGGGACAGGGTCCTACAATGAGCAGTTCTTC	CATGTGSYNEQFF
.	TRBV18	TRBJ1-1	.	TGTGCCAGCTCACGACAGGTTGGGGGCACTGAAGCTTTCTTT	CASSRQVGGTEAFF
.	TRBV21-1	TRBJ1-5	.	TGTGCCAGCAGTGCAGGGGAAGGGCAGCCCCAGCATTTT	CASSAGEGQPQHF
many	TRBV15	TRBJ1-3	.	TGTGCCACCAGCAGAGAAGGGGTAAATTCTGGAAACACCATATATTTT	CATSREGVNSGNTIYF
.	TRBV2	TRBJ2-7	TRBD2	TGTGCCAGCAGGCCCGGGGGGGAGCAGTACTTC	CASRPGGEQYF
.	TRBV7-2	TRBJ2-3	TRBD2	TGTGCCAGCAGCCCAGCCACTAGCGGGGGGTGGGATACGCAGTATTTT	CASSPATSGGWDTQYF
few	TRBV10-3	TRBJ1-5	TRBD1	TGTGCCACCCAAAGGGCAGGGGGCGAGGGTCAGCCCCAGCATTTT	CATQRAGGEGQPQHF
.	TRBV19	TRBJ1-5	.	TGTGCCAGTAGTCCTCGCCCACTTTGGAATCAGCCCCAGCATTTT	CASSPRPLWNQPQHF
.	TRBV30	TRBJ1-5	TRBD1	TGTGCCTGGAGAGGGGGCATCGGGAATCAGCCCCAGCATTTT	CAWRGGIGNQPQHF
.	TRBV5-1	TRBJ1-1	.	TGCGCCAGCAGATGGAGGGACGCTCATGAAGCTTTCTTT	CASRWRDAHEAFF